These 30 T cell receptor beta chains share one sample of origin, sequenced in a study of PD-1 blockade in classical Hodgkin lymphoma. TCRdb's copy holds only in-frame clones and misses some; the assay was immunoSEQ multiplex PCR. The table has approximately 84,000 clones, roughly nine tenths seen once. Patients all relapsed after autologous stem cell transplantation, and there was variation in brentuximab vedotin exposure. The source material was peripheral blood mononuclear cells (PBMCs), sampled at baseline. These receptor sequences come from a human donor with classical Hodgkin lymphoma.

This clone was picked up one time. V and J are TRBV28 and TRBJ2-1, with 9 bases identical to TRBD2. CDR1 is MDHEN and CDR2 is SYDVKM in the germline V gene. J was trimmed by 10 bases and V by 5 bases; bases with no gene match: 24. The CDR3 consists of 19 residues. CDR3 sequence: CASSGPGKAGGRGGKEQFF. The CDR3 bases are TGTGCCAGCAGTGGGCCGGGTAAAGCGGGGGGACGAGGGGGAAAAGAGCAGTTCTTC.

The V and J genes are TRBV18 and TRBJ1-1; 11 bases are shared with TRBD1. Germline-derived CDR1 and CDR2 are KGHSH and LQKENI. The CDR3 totals 15 residues. V shed 5 bases, J shed 1 base, and the junction held 3 bases outside the gene matches. The CDR3 nucleotides are TGTGCCAGCTCAGGGACAGGGGGAACGAACACTGAAGCTTTCTTT. It yields the protein CASSGTGGTNTEAFF.

The rearrangement joins TRBV28 to TRBJ1-5; perhaps TRBD1 as D (5 bases). Trimming removed 7 bases from V and 7 bases from J, with 20 bases in between. Germline lookup yields CDR1 MDHEN and CDR2 SYDVKM. The CDR3 extends over 15 amino acids. The CDR3 loop is CASTIPAGGYQPQHF. The CDR3 bases are TGTGCCAGCACCATTCCCGCGGGGGGGTACCAGCCCCAGCATTTT.

V gene TRBV9 combines with J gene TRBJ2-1; D uncertain. The CDR3 runs 14 residues. Germline V gene sequence: CDR1 SGDLS, CDR2 YYNGEE. V dropped 1 base and J dropped 4 bases, with 9 bases sitting between them. In DNA form, the CDR3 reads TGTGCCAGCAGCGTACGGTCGGAATACAATGAGCAGTTCTTC. Its translation: CASSVRSEYNEQFF.

The chain combines TRBV30 with TRBJ1-5; no definite D call. The V gene's germline CDR1 is GTSNPN and CDR2 SVGIG (reference sequence). The V end was cut by 3 bases, the J end by 6 bases, with 12 bases between. The CDR3 is 13 residues long. CDR3 in DNA: TGTGCCTGGAGGGCGGGAGGGAGTCAGCCCCAGCATTTT. Amino acid sequence: CAWRAGGSQPQHF.

The V and J genes are TRBV18 and TRBJ1-1, with D uncertain. The CDR3 covers 15 residues. Germline CDR1 KGHSH, CDR2 LQKENI. V dropped 3 bases and J dropped 1 base, with 12 bases sitting between them. The DNA of the CDR3 is TGTGCCAGCTCACCGATGCAACGGGCGAACACTGAAGCTTTCTTT. This encodes CASSPMQRANTEAFF.

The chain employs TRBV19 and TRBJ1-1; D may be TRBD1 (6 bases). V was cut by 5 bases and J by 1 base, with 14 bases left in between. Germline V gene sequence: CDR1 LNHDA, CDR2 SQIVND (reference sequence). CDR3 size: 15 residues. CDR3 residues: CASSSNRVANTEAFF. As DNA, the CDR3 is TGTGCCAGTAGTTCAAACAGGGTTGCGAACACTGAAGCTTTCTTT. Combining the CDR3 with reference TRBV19 and TRBJ1-1 gives the whole variable domain DGGITQSPKYLFRKEGQNVTLSCEQNLNHDAMYWYRQDPGQGLRLIYYSQIVNDFQKGDIAEGYSVSREKKESFPLTVTSAQKNPTAFYLCASSSNRVANTEAFFGQGTRLTVV.

The V and J genes are TRBV27 and TRBJ2-7; D may be TRBD1 or TRBD2 (6 bases each). Germline-derived CDR1 and CDR2 are MNHEY and SMNVEV (reference sequence). V was cut by 5 bases and J by 2 bases, with 19 bases left in between. The CDR3 loop spans 16 amino acids. The CDR3 here is CASSGRTVHPTYEQYF. The CDR3, as DNA: TGTGCCAGCAGTGGGAGGACAGTCCACCCCACCTACGAGCAGTACTTC.

The chain is built from TRBV30 and TRBJ2-1; 8 bases align to TRBD2. Looked up from germline, CDR1 is GTSNPN and CDR2 is SVGIG (reference sequence). The V and J ends lost 4 bases and 8 bases, in that order; junction bases with no gene match: 13. This CDR3 is built from 15 residues. Here the CDR3 reads CAWTLSSGSIDEQFF. CDR3 in DNA: TGTGCCTGGACCCTCTCGAGCGGGAGTATCGATGAGCAGTTCTTC. The entire variable domain, with the rest obtained from reference TRBV30 and TRBJ2-1, is as follows: SQTIHQWPATLVQPVGSPLSLECTVEGTSNPNLYWYRQAAGRGLQLLFYSVGIGQISSEVPQNLSASRPQDRQFILSSKKLLLSDSGFYLCAWTLSSGSIDEQFFGPGTRLTVL.

Comments on this clone: This sample includes further DNA sequences coding for the same CDR3. J is TRBJ2-2 and V is TRBV6-6; TRBD2 matches 10 bases. This CDR3 region has 16 residues. Germline CDR1 is MNHNY and CDR2 is SVGAGI (reference sequence). The trim removed 2 bases at V and 2 bases at J, leaving 2 bases unmatched. The CDR3 loop reads CASSYLLAGNTGELFF. DNA for the CDR3: TGTGCCAGCAGTTACCTACTAGCGGGAAACACCGGGGAGCTGTTTTTT.

This clone was detected only once. The V and J genes are TRBV5-1 and TRBJ2-3; D assignment may be TRBD1 or TRBD2 (6 bases each). CDR3 length equals 15 residues. The V end was cut by 0 bases, the J end by 3 bases, with 11 bases between. The germline CDR1 and CDR2 sequences are SGHRS and YFSETQ. CDR3 in DNA: TGCGCCAGCAGCTTGGTCGGGGGCGGAACAGATACGCAGTATTTT. Translating it yields CASSLVGGGTDTQYF.

The chain carries TRBV11-2 and TRBJ1-1; D not resolved. The CDR3 loop spans 16 amino acids. Trimming shortened V by 5 bases and J by 0 bases, and 16 bases separated the two germline ends. The germline gives CDR1 SGHAT, CDR2 FQNNGV. Here the CDR3 reads CASSPRGVRMNTEAFF. The CDR3 coding sequence is TGTGCCAGCAGCCCCCGCGGGGTTCGAATGAACACTGAAGCTTTCTTT.

This clone was seen a handful of times. The CDR3 region has the DNA TGTGCCAGCAGCTTAGTCCGTTGGGGCACAGATACGCAGTATTTT. It is translated as CASSLVRWGTDTQYF. The chain carries TRBV11-2 and TRBJ2-3; D unresolved. V was pared by 1 base and J by 1 base, with 9 bases between. CDR3 length: 15 amino acids. Germline CDR1 SGHAT, CDR2 FQNNGV.

The rearrangement links TRBV6-5 to TRBJ2-2; TRBD1 matches 9 bases. Germline CDR1 MNHEY, CDR2 SVGAGI. The CDR3 loop spans 15 amino acids. The J segment lost 4 bases and the V segment lost 4 bases, leaving 4 bases of the junction unmatched. CDR3 nucleotides: TGTGCCAGCAGTTTGACAGGGGGTGGCACCGGGGAGCTGTTTTTT. Amino acid sequence: CASSLTGGGTGELFF.

This chain links TRBV25-1 with TRBJ2-2, with TRBD2 identical over 7 bases. The germline V gene encodes CDR1 MGHDK and CDR2 SYGVNS. With 1 base clipped from V and 4 bases from J, the junction kept 6 bases outside the gene matches. The length of the CDR3 is 16 residues. CDR3: CASSELGEGVTGELFF. The CDR3 DNA follows: TGTGCCAGCAGTGAATTGGGGGAGGGAGTCACCGGGGAGCTGTTTTTT.

The V and J genes are TRBV6-1 and TRBJ1-5, with 9 bases fitting TRBD1. The CDR3 has 16 residues. Germline CDR1 reads MNHNS; CDR2 reads SASEGT. The V segment lost 4 bases and the J segment 5 bases; nucleotides outside the gene matches: 9. In DNA, the CDR3 is TGTGCCAGCAGTGCCTCCCGGACAGGGGCGGATCAGCCCCAGCATTTT. It encodes CASSASRTGADQPQHF.

The chain combines TRBV4-2 with TRBJ1-5; the D is unclear. The V gene lost 5 bases and the J gene lost 3 bases, with 14 bases spanning the gap. CDR1 and CDR2 (germline): LGHNA, YNFKEQ. The CDR3 loop spans 15 amino acids. CDR3 DNA sequence: TGTGCCAGCAGCGTCACGGACGGCCTCAATCAGCCCCAGCATTTT. Translation gives CASSVTDGLNQPQHF.

The chain links TRBV7-2 to TRBJ2-7; 8 bases line up with TRBD2. The germline V gene encodes CDR1 SGHTA and CDR2 FQGNSA. Trimming at V came to 5 bases and at J to 2 bases, leaving 5 bases not matched to a gene. The CDR3 consists of 14 residues. In DNA, the CDR3 is TGTGCCAGCAGCCCAACTAGCGGCACCTACGAGCAGTACTTC. It encodes CASSPTSGTYEQYF.

The rearrangement joins TRBV25-1 to TRBJ1-1; tentative D call: TRBD1 (6 bases). CDR1 MGHDK and CDR2 SYGVNS come from the germline V gene. Trimming shortened V by 6 bases and J by 4 bases, and 18 bases separated the two germline ends. This CDR3 spans 15 amino acids. The CDR3 sequence is CASSVTYRVRTEAFF. DNA of the CDR3: TGTGCCAGCAGCGTTACCTACAGGGTACGCACTGAAGCTTTCTTT. Drawing the rest from reference TRBV25-1 and TRBJ1-1, the complete variable domain is EADIYQTPRYLVIGTGKKITLECSQTMGHDKMYWYQQDPGMELHLIHYSYGVNSTEKGDLSSESTVSRIRTEHFPLTLESARPSHTSQYLCASSVTYRVRTEAFFGQGTRLTVV.

The chain has TRBV28 and TRBJ2-5; 8 nucleotides agree with TRBD1. The CDR3 has 14 amino acids. The J segment lost 4 bases and the V segment lost 5 bases, leaving 6 bases of the junction unmatched. The germline gives CDR1 MDHEN, CDR2 SYDVKM. CDR3 in DNA: TGTGCCAGCAGTCCCAGGGGGCTAGGAGAGACCCAGTACTTC. The encoded protein is CASSPRGLGETQYF.

The chain carries TRBV2 and TRBJ2-7; weak D call: TRBD1 (5 bases). The CDR3 consists of 12 residues. The V and J ends lost 1 base and 5 bases respectively, with 6 bases between them. CDR1 and CDR2 (germline): SNHLY, FYNNEI. CDR3: CASSEEGHEQYF. CDR3 in DNA: TGTGCCAGCAGTGAAGAGGGGCACGAGCAGTACTTC.

The chain has TRBV7-9 and TRBJ2-5; D gene unclear. The V end was cut by 2 bases, the J end by 5 bases, with 12 bases between. The germline CDR1 and CDR2 sequences are SEHNR and FQNEAQ (reference sequence). The CDR3 sequence is 14 residues long. CDR3 loop: CASSLFFPDETQYF. For the CDR3, the DNA is TGTGCCAGCAGCTTATTCTTCCCGGATGAGACCCAGTACTTC.

This chain uses TRBV16 with TRBJ1-1, with 7 bases identical to TRBD1. The CDR3 loop spans 18 amino acids. The V and J ends lost 4 bases and 2 bases, in that order; junction bases with no gene match: 16. Germline values: CDR1 KGHSY, CDR2 FQNENV. The CDR3 nucleotides read TGTGCCAGCAGCCCCCGGAGGGGCCAACAGGGGAGTAACACTGAAGCTTTCTTT. Protein product: CASSPRRGQQGSNTEAFF. The full variable domain, its missing parts supplied by reference TRBV16 and TRBJ1-1, is GEEVAQTPKHLVRGEGQKAKLYCAPIKGHSYVFWYQQVLKNEFKFLISFQNENVFDETGMPKERFSAKCLPNSPCSLEIQATKLEDSAVYFCASSPRRGQQGSNTEAFFGQGTRLTVV.

The V and J genes are TRBV2 and TRBJ2-7, with TRBD2 matching 14 bases. V shed 6 bases and J 2 bases; nucleotides not matched to a gene: 9. The CDR3 extends over 17 amino acids. CDR1 and CDR2 (germline): SNHLY, FYNNEI. The CDR3 sequence is CASSLGLAGAGPYEQYF. CDR3 DNA: TGTGCCAGCAGCCTGGGACTAGCGGGAGCCGGTCCCTACGAGCAGTACTTC.

CDR3 in DNA: TGTGCCAGCAGCACCTGGACAGGCGAGGGGGCTTTCTTT. It encodes CASSTWTGEGAFF. This chain uses TRBV7-9 with TRBJ1-1; 7 nucleotides align to TRBD1. The length of the CDR3 is 13 residues. J was trimmed by 11 bases and V by 5 bases; bases with no gene match: 11. CDR1 and CDR2 from the germline V gene are SEHNR and FQNEAQ (reference sequence).

This sequence joins TRBV4-1 and TRBJ1-5; D is uncertain. V lost 0 bases and J lost 4, with 13 bases in between. The germline CDR1 and CDR2 sequences are MGHRA and YSYEKL. CDR3 length: 16 amino acids. The CDR3 loop is CASSQDGQWVNQPQHF. DNA for the CDR3: TGCGCCAGCAGCCAAGATGGGCAGTGGGTTAATCAGCCCCAGCATTTT.

The V gene is TRBV12-2, the J gene TRBJ2-3; TRBD2 is the table's D call and was not checked against the DNA. TRBV12-2 is termed a pseudogene. CDR3 length: 17 amino acids. The CDR3 DNA reads as TGTGCAAGTCGCTTCTCCCCCTCCGGGAGGGCGGAGGATACGCAGTATTTT. It specifies CASRFSPSGRAEDTQYF.

This clone has only a few counts. The genes are TRBV2 and TRBJ2-3; D possibly matches TRBD1 or TRBD2 (6 bases each). V lost 5 bases and J 8 bases, leaving 17 bases between the germline ends. Per germline, CDR1 SNHLY and CDR2 FYNNEI. The CDR3 is 14 amino acids. CDR3 nucleotides: TGTGCCAGCAGTCGGTATGGGGGGCGGGGTACGCAGTATTTT. Its translation: CASSRYGGRGTQYF.

As concerns this clone: The same CDR3 can be traced to other DNA sequences in this sample. This chain joins TRBV5-4 and TRBJ2-7; D remains unclear. Per germline, CDR1 SGHNT and CDR2 YYREEE (reference sequence). The CDR3 totals 12 residues. Trimming stripped 2 bases from V and 3 bases from J, with 6 bases between. CDR3 in amino acids: CASSFSDYEQYF. The DNA for the CDR3 is TGTGCCAGCAGCTTTTCCGACTACGAGCAGTACTTC. The whole variable domain, filled in from reference TRBV5-4 and TRBJ2-7, reads ETGVTQSPTHLIKTRGQQVTLRCSSQSGHNTVSWYQQALGQGPQFIFQYYREEENGRGNFPPRFSGLQFPNYSSELNVNALELDDSALYLCASSFSDYEQYFGPGTRLTVT.

The V gene is TRBV2, the J gene TRBJ1-1; D perhaps matches TRBD1 (6 bases). The CDR3 consists of 15 residues. V was clipped by 4 bases and J by 1 base, with 13 bases between them. CDR1 and CDR2 from the germline V gene are SNHLY and FYNNEI. The CDR3, as DNA: TGTGCCAGCAGTGCAGTCGGGGGCCGGAACACTGAAGCTTTCTTT. It is translated as CASSAVGGRNTEAFF.